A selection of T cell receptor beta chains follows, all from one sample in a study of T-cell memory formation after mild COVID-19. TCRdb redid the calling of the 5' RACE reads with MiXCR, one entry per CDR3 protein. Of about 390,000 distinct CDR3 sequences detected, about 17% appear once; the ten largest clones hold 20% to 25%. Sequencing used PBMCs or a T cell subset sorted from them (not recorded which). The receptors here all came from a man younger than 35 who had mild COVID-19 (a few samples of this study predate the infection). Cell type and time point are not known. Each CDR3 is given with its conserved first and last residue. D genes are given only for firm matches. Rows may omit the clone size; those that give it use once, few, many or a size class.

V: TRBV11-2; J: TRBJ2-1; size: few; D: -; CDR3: CASRRLGMDEQFF; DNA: TGTGCCAGCAGGAGACTAGGGATGGATGAGCAGTTCTTC
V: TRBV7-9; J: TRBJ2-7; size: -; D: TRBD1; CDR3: CASSSSTGTDFYEQYF; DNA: TGTGCCAGCAGCTCATCTACCGGGACAGACTTCTACGAGCAGTACTTC
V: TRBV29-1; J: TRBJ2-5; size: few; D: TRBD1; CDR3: CSARRDREVQETQYF; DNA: TGCAGCGCCCGGCGGGACAGGGAGGTACAAGAGACCCAGTACTTC
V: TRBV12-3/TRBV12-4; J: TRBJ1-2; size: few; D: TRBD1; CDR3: CASSLRDRDSYGYTF; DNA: TGTGCCAGCAGTTTACGGGACAGGGATAGCTATGGCTACACCTTC
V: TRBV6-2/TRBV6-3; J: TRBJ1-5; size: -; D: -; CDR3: CASSYRVTSNQPQHF; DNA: TGTGCCAGCAGTTACAGGGTAACTAGCAATCAGCCCCAGCATTTT
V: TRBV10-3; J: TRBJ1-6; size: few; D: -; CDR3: CAISGPDEVSPLHF; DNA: TGTGCCATCAGTGGGCCCGACGAAGTTTCACCCCTCCACTTT
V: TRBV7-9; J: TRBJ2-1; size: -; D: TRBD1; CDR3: CASSPLGAGGFNEQFF; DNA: TGTGCCAGCAGCCCACTGGGGGCAGGGGGCTTCAATGAGCAGTTCTTC
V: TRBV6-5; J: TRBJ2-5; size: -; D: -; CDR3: CASSPGVGGGFETQYF; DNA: TGTGCCAGCAGTCCCGGGGTGGGAGGGGGCTTTGAGACCCAGTACTTC
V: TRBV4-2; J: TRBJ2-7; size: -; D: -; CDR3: CASSPSGPYEQYF; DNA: TGTGCCAGCAGCCCCTCGGGGCCCTACGAGCAGTACTTC
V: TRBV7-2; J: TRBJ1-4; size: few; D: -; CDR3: CASSLVYDGEKLFF; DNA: TGTGCCAGCAGCTTAGTTTATGATGGTGAAAAACTGTTTTTT
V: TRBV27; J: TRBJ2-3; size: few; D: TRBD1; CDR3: CASSSLQGASTDTQYF; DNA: TGTGCCAGCAGTTCCTTACAGGGGGCTAGCACAGATACGCAGTATTTT
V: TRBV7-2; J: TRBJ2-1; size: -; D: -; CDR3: CASSLALGGGEEQFF; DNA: TGTGCCAGCAGCTTAGCCCTAGGAGGGGGCGAAGAGCAGTTCTTC
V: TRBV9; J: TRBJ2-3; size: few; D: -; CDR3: CASSSSQRSTDTQYF; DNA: TGTGCCAGCAGCTCGTCCCAGCGGAGCACAGATACGCAGTATTTT
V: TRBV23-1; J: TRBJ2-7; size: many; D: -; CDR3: CASSQSRTLKRHEQYF; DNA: TGCGCCAGCAGTCAATCGAGGACCCTAAAGCGACACGAGCAGTACTTC
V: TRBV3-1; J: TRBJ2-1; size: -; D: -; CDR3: CASSQDTRRDEQFF; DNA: TGTGCCAGCAGCCAAGACACGCGCCGGGATGAGCAGTTCTTC
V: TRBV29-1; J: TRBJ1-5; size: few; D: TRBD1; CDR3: CSVLDRGRNQPQHF; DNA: TGCAGCGTTCTGGACAGGGGCAGGAATCAGCCCCAGCATTTT